Listed below are T cell receptor beta chains from one sample, sequenced in a study of beta chain features in type 1 diabetes. Assay used: immunoSEQ multiplex PCR; TCRdb lists only in-frame clones, some missing. The data hold 300,000 to 350,000 clones, with 9.3% observed a single time. The sequencing sample was made of central memory CD4+ T cells from blood. These receptors were obtained from a man aged 30 to 45 with type 1 diabetes. CDR3s include the opening cysteine and the closing phenylalanine or tryptophan. Each record gives: J gene, D gene, V gene, clone size, CDR3 DNA, CDR3 protein. The D gene is left open where the match is weak. Some rows have no size entry. The others give once, few or many, or a class for an expanded clone.

j_gene: TRBJ1-1; d_gene: NA; v_gene: TRBV7-9; abundance: NA; CDR3nt: TGTGCCAGCAGACCCTCCGGGACTCAGAACACTGAAGCTTTCTTT; CDR3aa: CASRPSGTQNTEAFF
j_gene: TRBJ2-5; d_gene: NA; v_gene: TRBV18; abundance: NA; CDR3nt: TGTGCCAGCTCACGGATGGGGGGTACGGAAGAGACCCAGTACTTC; CDR3aa: CASSRMGGTEETQYF
j_gene: TRBJ2-3; d_gene: NA; v_gene: TRBV28; abundance: many; CDR3nt: TGTGCCAGCAGTTTCGCGGGGAAGGGTCCGACAGATACGCAGTATTTT; CDR3aa: CASSFAGKGPTDTQYF
j_gene: TRBJ1-2; d_gene: NA; v_gene: TRBV20-1; abundance: NA; CDR3nt: TGCAGTGCCACCGGACAGTATGGCTACACCTTC; CDR3aa: CSATGQYGYTF
j_gene: TRBJ1-3; d_gene: NA; v_gene: TRBV28; abundance: few; CDR3nt: TGTGCCAGCAGTTTAAAGGGAAACACCATATATTTT; CDR3aa: CASSLKGNTIYF
j_gene: TRBJ2-6; d_gene: TRBD1; v_gene: TRBV7-2; abundance: NA; CDR3nt: TGTGCCAGCCGACAGGGGATTAGCGCTGGGGCCAACGTCCTGACTTTC; CDR3aa: CASRQGISAGANVLTF
j_gene: TRBJ2-5; d_gene: TRBD2; v_gene: TRBV7-9; abundance: few; CDR3nt: TGTGCCAGCAGCTTAATGACTAGCGGACAAGAGACCCAGTACTTC; CDR3aa: CASSLMTSGQETQYF
j_gene: TRBJ2-3; d_gene: NA; v_gene: TRBV5-4; abundance: NA; CDR3nt: TGTGCCAGCAGCTTGGGAGGGGTACGAGCAGATACGCAGTATTTT; CDR3aa: CASSLGGVRADTQYF
j_gene: TRBJ2-7; d_gene: TRBD1; v_gene: TRBV19; abundance: NA; CDR3nt: TGTGCCAGTCGCCCCTCCGGGACAGACTACGAGCAGTACTTC; CDR3aa: CASRPSGTDYEQYF
j_gene: TRBJ2-5; d_gene: TRBD2; v_gene: TRBV9; abundance: few; CDR3nt: TGTGCCAGCAGCCCCCTCACTAGCGGGGGACAAGAGACCCAGTACTTC; CDR3aa: CASSPLTSGGQETQYF
j_gene: TRBJ1-5; d_gene: TRBD1; v_gene: TRBV15; abundance: few; CDR3nt: TGTGCCACCAGCAGAGAGAGACAGGGAGGGCAGCCCCAGCATTTT; CDR3aa: CATSRERQGGQPQHF
j_gene: TRBJ2-3; d_gene: NA; v_gene: TRBV25-1; abundance: few; CDR3nt: TGTGCCAGCAGTAGCTGGAACCCTAGCACAGATACGCAGTATTTT; CDR3aa: CASSSWNPSTDTQYF
j_gene: TRBJ2-2; d_gene: TRBD1; v_gene: TRBV7-9; abundance: few; CDR3nt: TGTGCCAGCAGCCGGGACAGCCCGAACACCGGGGAGCTGTTTTTT; CDR3aa: CASSRDSPNTGELFF
j_gene: TRBJ1-1; d_gene: NA; v_gene: TRBV30; abundance: few; CDR3nt: TGTGCCTGGAAAATCGACAGTAGGACTGAAGCTTTCTTT; CDR3aa: CAWKIDSRTEAFF
j_gene: TRBJ2-6; d_gene: NA; v_gene: TRBV6-5; abundance: few; CDR3nt: TGTGCCAGCAGTGCTAGGGGTGCTGGGGCCAACGTCCTGACTTTC; CDR3aa: CASSARGAGANVLTF
j_gene: TRBJ2-7; d_gene: NA; v_gene: TRBV5-4; abundance: many; CDR3nt: TGTGCCAGCAGCTTGGACACACAGGTCTCCGAGCAGTACTTC; CDR3aa: CASSLDTQVSEQYF
j_gene: TRBJ2-2; d_gene: NA; v_gene: TRBV19; abundance: few; CDR3nt: TGTGCCGGGGGGACAACGAACACCGGGGAGCTGTTTTTT; CDR3aa: CAGGTTNTGELFF
j_gene: TRBJ1-6; d_gene: NA; v_gene: TRBV30; abundance: NA; CDR3nt: TGTGCCTGGAGTGTTTCCAGGTCGAGCTCCTATAATTCACCCCTCCACTTT; CDR3aa: CAWSVSRSSSYNSPLHF
j_gene: TRBJ2-7; d_gene: NA; v_gene: TRBV7-7; abundance: few; CDR3nt: TGTGCTAGCAGCTTAGCGGAGGCAGACGAGCAGTACTTC; CDR3aa: CASSLAEADEQYF
j_gene: TRBJ2-5; d_gene: TRBD1; v_gene: TRBV5-1; abundance: NA; CDR3nt: TGCGCCAGCAGCTTGGTTTCGGGACAGAGGGAGACCCAGTACTTC; CDR3aa: CASSLVSGQRETQYF
j_gene: TRBJ2-7; d_gene: NA; v_gene: TRBV10-3; abundance: NA; CDR3nt: TGTGCCATCAGGACCGGGGCCACCTACGAGCAGTACTTC; CDR3aa: CAIRTGATYEQYF
j_gene: TRBJ2-1; d_gene: NA; v_gene: TRBV7-9; abundance: few; CDR3nt: TGTGCCAGCAGCTTAGTCTCCGACAATTACAATGAGCAGTTCTTC; CDR3aa: CASSLVSDNYNEQFF
j_gene: TRBJ1-1; d_gene: NA; v_gene: TRBV29-1; abundance: few; CDR3nt: TGCAGCGCGTACCAGGGGAACACTGAAGCTTTCTTT; CDR3aa: CSAYQGNTEAFF
j_gene: TRBJ2-5; d_gene: NA; v_gene: TRBV9; abundance: few; CDR3nt: TGTGCCAGCGCTCAGGGGGGCGCAACTTATAAAGAGACCCAGTACTTC; CDR3aa: CASAQGGATYKETQYF
j_gene: TRBJ2-3; d_gene: TRBD2; v_gene: TRBV10-3; abundance: few; CDR3nt: TGTGCCATCAGTGCTCAGCGGGGGGGCACAGATACGCAGTATTTT; CDR3aa: CAISAQRGGTDTQYF
j_gene: TRBJ2-1; d_gene: TRBD1; v_gene: TRBV2; abundance: few; CDR3nt: TGTGCCAGCAGTGTCCGCGACAGGGGAAATCATGAGCAGTTCTTC; CDR3aa: CASSVRDRGNHEQFF
j_gene: TRBJ2-5; d_gene: NA; v_gene: TRBV5-1; abundance: many; CDR3nt: TGCGCCAGCAGCTTGACGGGTGATTCCCCCCGGGAGACCCAGTACTTC; CDR3aa: CASSLTGDSPRETQYF
j_gene: TRBJ2-3; d_gene: TRBD2; v_gene: TRBV7-6; abundance: NA; CDR3nt: TGTGCCACCTCGGGACTAGCGGGGGGGCCAGGTGTCTCAAGCACAGATACGCAGTATTTT; CDR3aa: CATSGLAGGPGVSSTDTQYF
j_gene: TRBJ1-6; d_gene: NA; v_gene: TRBV10-3; abundance: few; CDR3nt: TGTGCCATCAGTGAGGCGGGGCCCGTCGGGTCACCCCTCCACTTT; CDR3aa: CAISEAGPVGSPLHF
j_gene: TRBJ2-1; d_gene: TRBD2; v_gene: TRBV7-2; abundance: NA; CDR3nt: TGTGCCAGCAGCTTGGGGAGCGGGGGGCAGGGGTACAATGAGCAGTTCTTC; CDR3aa: CASSLGSGGQGYNEQFF
j_gene: TRBJ2-3; d_gene: NA; v_gene: TRBV25-1; abundance: few; CDR3nt: TGTGCCAGCAGTGAATTCCGGACAGATCCAGATACGCAGTATTTT; CDR3aa: CASSEFRTDPDTQYF
j_gene: TRBJ1-6; d_gene: TRBD1; v_gene: TRBV14; abundance: many; CDR3nt: TGTGCCAGCAGCCAAGTGTCGCCGTCTCAGGGGGTTTCACCCCTCCACTTT; CDR3aa: CASSQVSPSQGVSPLHF
j_gene: TRBJ1-5; d_gene: TRBD1; v_gene: TRBV7-2; abundance: NA; CDR3nt: TGTGCCAGCAGCTTAGCGACAGGGGGTCAGCCCCAGCATTTT; CDR3aa: CASSLATGGQPQHF
j_gene: TRBJ1-5; d_gene: NA; v_gene: TRBV4-1; abundance: few; CDR3nt: TGCGCCAGCAGCCAAGATCCGGCTGGGTCCAATCAGCCCCAGCATTTT; CDR3aa: CASSQDPAGSNQPQHF
j_gene: TRBJ1-1; d_gene: NA; v_gene: TRBV7-8; abundance: NA; CDR3nt: TGTGCCAGCAGCTTAGCGGCGAACACTGAAGCTTTCTTT; CDR3aa: CASSLAANTEAFF
j_gene: TRBJ1-1; d_gene: NA; v_gene: TRBV4-1; abundance: NA; CDR3nt: TGCGCCAGCAGAGGGGGGGGAAGAGGGACTGAAGCTTTCTTT; CDR3aa: CASRGGGRGTEAFF
j_gene: TRBJ2-5; d_gene: TRBD1; v_gene: TRBV7-9; abundance: NA; CDR3nt: TGTGCCAGCAGCCGCTCGACAGGGGGGGAGACCCAGTACTTC; CDR3aa: CASSRSTGGETQYF
j_gene: TRBJ1-5; d_gene: TRBD1; v_gene: TRBV2; abundance: NA; CDR3nt: TGTGCCAGCAGTACAGGGGTGGATCAGCCCCAGCATTTT; CDR3aa: CASSTGVDQPQHF
j_gene: TRBJ2-2; d_gene: NA; v_gene: TRBV7-2; abundance: NA; CDR3nt: TGTGCCAGCAGCTTCAGGACTGGTTCAGGGGCCGGGGAGCTGTTTTTT; CDR3aa: CASSFRTGSGAGELFF
j_gene: TRBJ1-5; d_gene: NA; v_gene: TRBV7-2; abundance: NA; CDR3nt: TGTGCCAGCAGTTCAGGGTTTGATCAGCCCCAGCATTTT; CDR3aa: CASSSGFDQPQHF
j_gene: TRBJ1-1; d_gene: NA; v_gene: TRBV16; abundance: many; CDR3nt: TGTGCCAGCAGCCAATTATTCGGGGGCACTGAAGCTTTCTTT; CDR3aa: CASSQLFGGTEAFF
j_gene: TRBJ1-6; d_gene: TRBD1; v_gene: TRBV7-9; abundance: NA; CDR3nt: TGTGCCAGCAGCTGGACAGGGCATAATTCACCCCTCCACTTT; CDR3aa: CASSWTGHNSPLHF
j_gene: TRBJ2-3; d_gene: TRBD1; v_gene: TRBV7-2; abundance: NA; CDR3nt: TGTGCCAGCAGCTGGACCGGGACAGGGCTCACAGATACGCAGTATTTT; CDR3aa: CASSWTGTGLTDTQYF
j_gene: TRBJ2-7; d_gene: NA; v_gene: TRBV7-9; abundance: NA; CDR3nt: TGTGCCAGCAGCGGGGACGCCTACGAGCAGTACTTC; CDR3aa: CASSGDAYEQYF
j_gene: TRBJ2-7; d_gene: TRBD1; v_gene: TRBV7-9; abundance: NA; CDR3nt: TGTGCCAGCAGCTTAACCGGGACAGTCGAGCAGTACTTC; CDR3aa: CASSLTGTVEQYF
j_gene: TRBJ1-1; d_gene: NA; v_gene: TRBV5-1; abundance: few; CDR3nt: TGCGCCAGCAGGGATGGCGTTGGGGCTGAAGCTTTCTTT; CDR3aa: CASRDGVGAEAFF
j_gene: TRBJ2-1; d_gene: NA; v_gene: TRBV18; abundance: NA; CDR3nt: TGTGCCAGCTCACCTGGGTCAGGCTACAATGAGCAGTTCTTC; CDR3aa: CASSPGSGYNEQFF
j_gene: TRBJ2-3; d_gene: TRBD2; v_gene: TRBV23-1; abundance: NA; CDR3nt: TGCGCCAGCAGTCCGCCCCCTAGCGGGGGGGCCAGACGCACAGATACGCAGTATTTT; CDR3aa: CASSPPPSGGARRTDTQYF
j_gene: TRBJ2-5; d_gene: TRBD1; v_gene: TRBV28; abundance: NA; CDR3nt: TGTGCCAGCAGTTTAAGGACAGGGTCAGAGACCCAGTACTTC; CDR3aa: CASSLRTGSETQYF
j_gene: TRBJ1-6; d_gene: NA; v_gene: TRBV2; abundance: NA; CDR3nt: TGTGCCAGCAGTGAAGGGGGGCCTAGTTCACCCCTCCACTTT; CDR3aa: CASSEGGPSSPLHF
j_gene: TRBJ1-2; d_gene: NA; v_gene: TRBV7-9; abundance: NA; CDR3nt: TGTGCCAGCAGTAGGGGGTGGCAGGGTGGACCAGGCTACACCTTC; CDR3aa: CASSRGWQGGPGYTF
j_gene: TRBJ2-5; d_gene: TRBD1; v_gene: TRBV5-4; abundance: NA; CDR3nt: TGTGCCAGCAGCTCACCGGGACAGGGGTACCAAGAGACCCAGTACTTC; CDR3aa: CASSSPGQGYQETQYF
j_gene: TRBJ1-5; d_gene: NA; v_gene: TRBV7-2; abundance: few; CDR3nt: TGTGCCAGCAGCTTAGATGGTAGCAATCAGCCCCAGCATTTT; CDR3aa: CASSLDGSNQPQHF
j_gene: TRBJ1-2; d_gene: NA; v_gene: TRBV29-1; abundance: NA; CDR3nt: TGCAGCGTTGACAGGGAATCGAATGGCTACACCTTC; CDR3aa: CSVDRESNGYTF
j_gene: TRBJ1-2; d_gene: TRBD1; v_gene: TRBV7-2; abundance: NA; CDR3nt: TGTGCCAGCAGCCTGAACTGGGTGCACCCGGGACAGGGACCTGGCTACACCTTC; CDR3aa: CASSLNWVHPGQGPGYTF
j_gene: TRBJ1-1; d_gene: NA; v_gene: TRBV7-7; abundance: few; CDR3nt: TGTGCTAGCAGCTTACAAGAGAACACTGAAGCTTTCTTT; CDR3aa: CASSLQENTEAFF
j_gene: TRBJ1-2; d_gene: NA; v_gene: TRBV5-1; abundance: NA; CDR3nt: TGCGCCAGCAGCTTGAGGTTACCCTATGGCTACACCTTC; CDR3aa: CASSLRLPYGYTF